This TCR beta chain was documented in a study of blood T cell repertoires in COVID-19. Study-level information: T cells, B-cell-depleted T cells, or PBMCs supplied cDNA or gDNA.

As originally analysed: Cell counts per sample came from amplifying reference gene primers. Sequencing used immunoSEQ multiplex PCR; TCRdb keeps in-frame clones, though not all of them. V and J calls and clone size follow that table, whereas D and trimming were derived from the DNA. The table has 180,000 or so clones, about 70% seen once. Sample: peripheral blood. This TCR was sampled from a woman aged 45 to 65 with active or convalescent COVID-19.

CDR3 DNA sequence: TGCGCCACCGGGGAGGGGCAGGGTTTGGCCGGGGAGCTGTTTTTT. Its protein product is CATGEGQGLAGELFF. The chain joins TRBV23-1 to TRBJ2-2; 7 nucleotides align to TRBD2. TRBV23-1 is filed as an ORF, its function uncertain. The CDR3 length is 15 residues. V trimming: 10 bases; J trimming: 6 bases; junction bases outside the gene matches: 14.